Below are 14 T cell receptor beta chains sequenced from a single sample in a study of TIL therapy for anti-PD-1-resistant metastatic lung cancer. Specified time point: pre-treatment sample, taken before nivolumab and TIL therapy. Sequencing used immunoSEQ v3. Repertoires were generated with immunoSEQ multiplex PCR, while TCRdb's copy carries only in-frame clones and drops some. The sample records just over 20,000 clones, around 76% being singletons. The sequencing used blood, collected at baseline. The origin of the receptors is a person aged 25 to 85 with non-small cell lung cancer.

The gene calls are TRBV10-3 and TRBJ1-2, with 12 bases matching TRBD1. The CDR3 length is 14 residues. V gave up 6 bases and J gave up 8 bases; unmatched junction bases: 7. Germline CDR1 reads ENHRY; CDR2 reads SYGVKD. CDR3 nucleotides: TGTGCCATCAGCCAGGGACAGGGGGCGGGAGGCTACACCTTC. The encoded protein is CAISQGQGAGGYTF.

The V call is TRBV30, the J call TRBJ2-1; 9 bases are shared with TRBD1. The CDR3 has 15 amino acids. V trimming: 0 bases; J trimming: 12 bases; junction bases outside the gene matches: 12. Per germline, CDR1 GTSNPN and CDR2 SVGIG (reference sequence). The CDR3 nucleotides are TGTGCCTGGAGTGTTGAGACAGGGGGTGGGGTAGGGCAGTTCTTC. This translates into CAWSVETGGGVGQFF.

V usage is TRBV10-3 and J usage is TRBJ2-4; perhaps TRBD2 as D (6 bases). Germline loops: CDR1 ENHRY, CDR2 SYGVKD. The V and J ends lost 6 bases and 6 bases respectively, with 12 bases between them. The CDR3 totals 13 residues. DNA of the CDR3: TGTGCCATCAGGGAAGCGGGTTCAAACATTCAGTACTTC. This codes for CAIREAGSNIQYF.

This clone was seen just once. This chain connects TRBV9 to TRBJ2-3; maybe TRBD2 (6 bases). Germline CDR1 reads SGDLS; CDR2 reads YYNGEE. The V gene lost 4 bases and the J gene lost 4 bases, with 13 bases spanning the gap. The CDR3 totals 14 residues. The CDR3 DNA is TGTGCCAGCAGCCTAAGACTAGTAGCAGATACGCAGTATTTT. It translates to CASSLRLVADTQYF.

The rearrangement joins TRBV15 to TRBJ1-1; D unclear. Germline V gene lookup returns CDR1 LNHNV and CDR2 YYDKDF (reference sequence). The CDR3 runs to 14 residues. V lost 5 bases and J lost 4, with 14 bases in between. The chain's CDR3 is CATSPRDWVTEAFF. The CDR3 DNA reads as TGTGCCACCAGCCCCCGGGATTGGGTCACTGAAGCTTTCTTT.

The chain couples TRBV19 to TRBJ2-5, with D possibly TRBD2 on 6 matching bases. The germline V gene encodes CDR1 LNHDA and CDR2 SQIVND (reference sequence). The germline V and J ends were trimmed by 2 bases and 9 bases, with 16 bases remaining between them. The CDR3 runs to 14 residues. CDR3: CASSINGGQPSQYF. The DNA for the CDR3 is TGTGCCAGTAGTATAAATGGAGGGCAGCCCTCCCAGTACTTC.

This chain links TRBV19 with TRBJ2-2, with TRBD1 identical over 9 bases. V gave up 4 bases and J gave up 0 bases; unmatched junction bases: 6. This CDR3 region has 17 residues. Germline CDR1 is LNHDA and CDR2 is SQIVND (reference sequence). The CDR3 spells CASSRGGTGTNTGELFF. The CDR3 nucleotides read TGTGCCAGTAGTAGGGGGGGGACAGGGACGAACACCGGGGAGCTGTTTTTT.

CDR3 sequence reads: CASSYGTGVTGELFF. CDR3 in DNA: TGCGCCAGCTCTTACGGGACAGGGGTCACCGGGGAGCTGTTTTTT. The chain employs TRBV5-1 and TRBJ2-2; TRBD1 aligns across 10 bases. V shed 7 bases and J 4 bases; nucleotides not matched to a gene: 7. Germline CDR1 and CDR2: SGHRS and YFSETQ. The CDR3 totals 15 residues.

V and J are TRBV4-3 and TRBJ2-3; D call uncertain. The CDR3 is 14 residues long. CDR1 and CDR2 (germline): LGHNA, YSLEER. Trimming stripped 4 bases from V and 6 bases from J, with 14 bases between. The CDR3 protein is CASSPSLRSDTQYF. The DNA for the CDR3 is TGCGCCAGCAGCCCTTCGTTACGTTCGGATACGCAGTATTTT.

The V and J genes are TRBV5-1 and TRBJ2-5; the D is unclear. The J call is in doubt because the DNA end fits TRBJ2-7 better. Germline assignment: CDR1 SGHRS and CDR2 YFSETQ. This CDR3 comprises 17 residues. This CDR3 reads CASSGTRKGKSSYEQYF. The CDR3, as DNA: TGCGCCAGCAGCGGTACCAGAAAAGGGAAGAGTTCCTACGAGCAGTACTTC.

CDR3 in amino acids: CSVEGRGRETQYF. CDR3 nucleotides: TGCAGCGTTGAAGGGCGAGGCCGAGAGACCCAGTACTTC. The chain joins TRBV29-1 to TRBJ2-5, with D uncertain. The CDR3 runs 13 residues. From germline, CDR1 is SQVTM and CDR2 ANQGSEA. V lost 1 base, J lost 4 bases, and 10 bases lay in between.

V is TRBV27 and J is TRBJ2-7; a weak D match, TRBD1 (6 bases). Between the trimmed V and J ends, which lost 7 bases and 5 bases, there was a span of 18 bases. The CDR3 is 14 residues long. Germline CDR1 MNHEY, CDR2 SMNVEV (reference sequence). As DNA, the CDR3 is TGTGCCAGCAAACTAAACGACAGGAATGACGAGCAGTACTTC. Amino acid sequence: CASKLNDRNDEQYF.

The chain couples TRBV9 to TRBJ1-2; TRBD1 matches at 12 bases. The germline CDR1 and CDR2 sequences are SGDLS and YYNGEE. J lost 7 bases, V lost 0 bases, and 10 bases had no gene match. This CDR3 spans 17 amino acids. The CDR3 region is CASSVVILGTGGSGYTF. Written as DNA, the CDR3 is TGTGCCAGCAGCGTAGTTATCCTAGGGACAGGGGGCAGTGGCTACACCTTC. Complete variable domain (other parts from reference TRBV9 and TRBJ1-2): DSGVTQTPKHLITATGQRVTLRCSPRSGDLSVYWYQQSLDQGLQFLIQYYNGEERAKGNILERFSAQQFPDLHSELNLSSLELGDSALYFCASSVVILGTGGSGYTFGSGTRLTVV.

This sequence joins TRBV6-1 and TRBJ1-3, with D perhaps matching TRBD1 (5 bases). Trimming pared 7 bases from V and 2 bases from J, leaving 9 bases between. The CDR3 has 13 amino acids. Germline CDR1 reads MNHNS; CDR2 reads SASEGT. CDR3 coding DNA: TGTGCCAGCACCCAGGGCACTGGAAACACCATATATTTT. As protein: CASTQGTGNTIYF.